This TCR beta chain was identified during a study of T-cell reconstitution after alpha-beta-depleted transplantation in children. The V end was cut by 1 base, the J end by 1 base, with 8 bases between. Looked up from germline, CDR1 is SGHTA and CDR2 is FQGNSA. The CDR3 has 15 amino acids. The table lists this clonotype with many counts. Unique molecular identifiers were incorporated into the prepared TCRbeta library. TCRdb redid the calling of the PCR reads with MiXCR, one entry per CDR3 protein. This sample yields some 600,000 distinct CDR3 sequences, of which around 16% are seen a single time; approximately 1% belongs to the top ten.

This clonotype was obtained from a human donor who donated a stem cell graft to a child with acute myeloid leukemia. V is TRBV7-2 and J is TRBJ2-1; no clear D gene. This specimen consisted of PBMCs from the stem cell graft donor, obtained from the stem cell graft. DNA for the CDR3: TGTGCCAGCAGCTTAGGGCTTCGGTCCTACAATGAGCAGTTCTTC. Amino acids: CASSLGLRSYNEQFF.